This record looks at one TCR beta chain sequence and its context. These data come from a study of control samples from healthy donors and cancer patients. Measured with immunoSEQ multiplex PCR; TCRdb has only the in-frame clones, and not every one. The sample has approximately 170,000 clones; 85% to 95% are singletons. The CDR3 totals 16 residues. Per germline, CDR1 SEHNR and CDR2 FQNEAQ (reference sequence). After removal of 5 bases from V and 3 bases from J, the junction contained 7 bases not matched to a gene. Sample: blood. This sequence originates from a man under 40 in good health. The chain uses TRBV7-9 and TRBJ2-7, with 13 nucleotides matching TRBD2. Here the CDR3 reads CASSTTSGRSFYEQYF. The CDR3, as DNA: TGTGCCAGCAGCACGACTAGCGGGAGGTCTTTCTACGAGCAGTACTTC.